This T cell receptor (beta chain) was captured by sequencing in a study of cytomegalovirus exposure and HLA in healthy donors. The CDR3 runs 14 residues. After removal of 4 bases from V and 4 bases from J, the junction contained 4 bases not matched to a gene. CDR1 and CDR2 (germline): SGHVS, FNYEAQ. 60 Vbeta and 13 Jbeta primers were used in PCR. Measured with immunoSEQ multiplex PCR; TCRdb has only the in-frame clones, and not every one. The table records over 250,000 clones, about 66% of them present only once. Sequencing was carried out using PBMCs. The sequence came from a female donor in good health and CMV-seronegative. This chain connects TRBV7-6 to TRBJ2-7; 10 bases are shared with TRBD1. The CDR3, as DNA: TGTGCCAGCAGCTCGGGGACAGGGGAGTACGAGCAGTACTTC. This gives the protein CASSSGTGEYEQYF.